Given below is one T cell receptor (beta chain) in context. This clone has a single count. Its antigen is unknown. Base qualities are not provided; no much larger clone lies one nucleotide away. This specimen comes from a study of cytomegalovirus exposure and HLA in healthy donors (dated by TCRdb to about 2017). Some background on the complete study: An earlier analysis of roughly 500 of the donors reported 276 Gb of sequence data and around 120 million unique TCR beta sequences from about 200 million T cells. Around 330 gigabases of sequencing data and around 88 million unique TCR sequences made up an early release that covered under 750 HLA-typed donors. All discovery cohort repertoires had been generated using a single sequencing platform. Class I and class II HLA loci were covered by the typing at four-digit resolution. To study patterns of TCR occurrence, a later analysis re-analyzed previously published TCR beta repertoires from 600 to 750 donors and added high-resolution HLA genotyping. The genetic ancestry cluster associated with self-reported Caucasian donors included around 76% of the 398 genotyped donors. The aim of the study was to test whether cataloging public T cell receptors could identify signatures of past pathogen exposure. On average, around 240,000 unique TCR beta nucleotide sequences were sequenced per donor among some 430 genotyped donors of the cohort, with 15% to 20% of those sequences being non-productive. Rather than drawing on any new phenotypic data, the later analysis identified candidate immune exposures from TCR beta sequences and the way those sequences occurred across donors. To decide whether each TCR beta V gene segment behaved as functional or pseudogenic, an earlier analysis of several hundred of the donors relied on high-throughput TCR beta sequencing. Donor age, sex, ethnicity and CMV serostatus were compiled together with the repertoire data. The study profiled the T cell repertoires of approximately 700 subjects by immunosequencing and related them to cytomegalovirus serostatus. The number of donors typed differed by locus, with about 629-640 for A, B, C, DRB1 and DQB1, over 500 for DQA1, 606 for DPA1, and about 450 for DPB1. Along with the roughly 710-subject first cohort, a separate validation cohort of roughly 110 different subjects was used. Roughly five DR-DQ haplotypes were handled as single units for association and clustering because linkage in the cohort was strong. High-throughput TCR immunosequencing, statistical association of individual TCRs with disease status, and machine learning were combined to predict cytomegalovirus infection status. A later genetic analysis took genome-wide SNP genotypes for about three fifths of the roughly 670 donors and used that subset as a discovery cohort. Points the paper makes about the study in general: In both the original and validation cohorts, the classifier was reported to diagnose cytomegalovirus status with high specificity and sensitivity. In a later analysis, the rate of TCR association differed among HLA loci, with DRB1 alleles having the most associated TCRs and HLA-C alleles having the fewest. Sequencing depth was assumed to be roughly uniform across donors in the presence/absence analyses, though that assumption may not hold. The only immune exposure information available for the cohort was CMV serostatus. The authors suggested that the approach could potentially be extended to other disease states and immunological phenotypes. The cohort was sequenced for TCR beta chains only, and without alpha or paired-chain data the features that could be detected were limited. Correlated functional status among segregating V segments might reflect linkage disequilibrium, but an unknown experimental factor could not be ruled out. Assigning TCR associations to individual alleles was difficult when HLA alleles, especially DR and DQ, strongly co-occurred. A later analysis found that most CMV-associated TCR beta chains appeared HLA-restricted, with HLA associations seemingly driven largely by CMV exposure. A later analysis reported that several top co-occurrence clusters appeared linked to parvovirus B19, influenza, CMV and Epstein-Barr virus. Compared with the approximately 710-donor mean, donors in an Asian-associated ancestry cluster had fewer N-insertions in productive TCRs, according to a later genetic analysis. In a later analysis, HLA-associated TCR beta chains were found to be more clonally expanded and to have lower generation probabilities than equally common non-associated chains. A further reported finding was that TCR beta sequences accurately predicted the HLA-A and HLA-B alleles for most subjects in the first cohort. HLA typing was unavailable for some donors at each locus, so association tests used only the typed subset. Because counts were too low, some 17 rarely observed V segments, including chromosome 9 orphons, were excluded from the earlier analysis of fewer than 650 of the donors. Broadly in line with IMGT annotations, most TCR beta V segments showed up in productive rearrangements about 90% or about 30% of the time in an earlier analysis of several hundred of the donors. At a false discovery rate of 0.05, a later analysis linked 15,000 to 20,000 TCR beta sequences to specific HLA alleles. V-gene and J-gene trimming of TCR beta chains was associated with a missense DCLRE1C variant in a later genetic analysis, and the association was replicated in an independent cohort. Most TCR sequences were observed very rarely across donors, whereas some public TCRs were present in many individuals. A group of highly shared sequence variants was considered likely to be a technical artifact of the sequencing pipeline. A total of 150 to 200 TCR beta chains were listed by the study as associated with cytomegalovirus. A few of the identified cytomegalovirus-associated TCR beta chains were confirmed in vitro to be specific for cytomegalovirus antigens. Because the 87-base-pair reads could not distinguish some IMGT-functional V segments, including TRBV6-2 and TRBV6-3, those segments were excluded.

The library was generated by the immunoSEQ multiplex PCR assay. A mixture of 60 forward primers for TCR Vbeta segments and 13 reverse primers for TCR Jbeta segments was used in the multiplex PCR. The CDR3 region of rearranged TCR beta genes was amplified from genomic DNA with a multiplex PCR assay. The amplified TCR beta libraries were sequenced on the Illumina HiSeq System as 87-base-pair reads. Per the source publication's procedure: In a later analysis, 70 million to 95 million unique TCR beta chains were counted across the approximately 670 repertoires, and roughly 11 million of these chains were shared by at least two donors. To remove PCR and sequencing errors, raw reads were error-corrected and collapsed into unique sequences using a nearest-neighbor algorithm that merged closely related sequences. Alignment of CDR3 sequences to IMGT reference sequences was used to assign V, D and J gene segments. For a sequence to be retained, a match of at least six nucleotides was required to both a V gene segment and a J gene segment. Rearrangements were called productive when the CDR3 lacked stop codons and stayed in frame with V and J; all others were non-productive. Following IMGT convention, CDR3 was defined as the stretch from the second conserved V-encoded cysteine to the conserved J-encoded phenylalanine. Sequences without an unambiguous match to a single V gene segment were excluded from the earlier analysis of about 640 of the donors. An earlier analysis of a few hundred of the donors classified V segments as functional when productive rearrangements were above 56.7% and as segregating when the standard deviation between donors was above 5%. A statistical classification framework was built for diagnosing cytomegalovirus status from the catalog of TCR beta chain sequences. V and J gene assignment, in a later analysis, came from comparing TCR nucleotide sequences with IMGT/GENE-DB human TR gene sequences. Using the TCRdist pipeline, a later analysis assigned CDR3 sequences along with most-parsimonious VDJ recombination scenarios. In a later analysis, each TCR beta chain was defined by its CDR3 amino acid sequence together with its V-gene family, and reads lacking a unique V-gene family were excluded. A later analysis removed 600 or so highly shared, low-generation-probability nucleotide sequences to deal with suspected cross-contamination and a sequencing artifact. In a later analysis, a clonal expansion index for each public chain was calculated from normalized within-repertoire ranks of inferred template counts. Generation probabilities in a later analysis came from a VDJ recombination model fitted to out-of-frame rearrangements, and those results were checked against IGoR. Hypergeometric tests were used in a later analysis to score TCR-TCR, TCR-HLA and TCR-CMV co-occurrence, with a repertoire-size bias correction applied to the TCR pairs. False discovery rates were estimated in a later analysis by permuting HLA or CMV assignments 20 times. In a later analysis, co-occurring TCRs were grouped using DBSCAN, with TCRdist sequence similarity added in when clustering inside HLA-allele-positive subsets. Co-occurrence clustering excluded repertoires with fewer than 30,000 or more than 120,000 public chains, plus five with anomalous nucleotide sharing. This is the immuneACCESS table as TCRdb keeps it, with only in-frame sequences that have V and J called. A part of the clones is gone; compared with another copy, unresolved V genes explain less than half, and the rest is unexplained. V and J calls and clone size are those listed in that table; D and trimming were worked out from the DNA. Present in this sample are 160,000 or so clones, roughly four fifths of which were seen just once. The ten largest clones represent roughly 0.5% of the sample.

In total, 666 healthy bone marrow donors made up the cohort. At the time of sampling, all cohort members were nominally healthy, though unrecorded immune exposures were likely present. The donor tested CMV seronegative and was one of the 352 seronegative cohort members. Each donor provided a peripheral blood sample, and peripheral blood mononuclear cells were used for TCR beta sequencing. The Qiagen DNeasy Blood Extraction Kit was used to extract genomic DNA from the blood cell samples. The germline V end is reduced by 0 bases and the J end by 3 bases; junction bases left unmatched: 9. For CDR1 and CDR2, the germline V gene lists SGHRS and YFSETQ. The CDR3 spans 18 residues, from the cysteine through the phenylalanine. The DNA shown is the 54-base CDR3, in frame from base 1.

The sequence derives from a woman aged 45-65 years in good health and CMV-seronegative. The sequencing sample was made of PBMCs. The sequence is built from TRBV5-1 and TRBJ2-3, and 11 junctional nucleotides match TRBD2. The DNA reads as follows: TGCGCCAGCAGCTTGGGCATTAGCGGGGGGGCCGTAACAGATACGCAGTATTTT. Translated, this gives CASSLGISGGAVTDTQYF.